Reported below is one T cell receptor beta chain. This sample is part of a study of cytomegalovirus exposure and HLA in healthy donors. PCR employed 60 Vbeta and 13 Jbeta primers. Profiling relied on immunoSEQ multiplex PCR, and the TCRdb table lists in-frame clones only, not all of them. The sample includes fewer than 200,000 clones, roughly 80% seen only once; the top ten take about 1.3%. The CDR3 covers 18 residues. Germline V CDR1 and CDR2: SEHNR, FQNEAQ (reference sequence). J was trimmed by 0 bases and V by 3 bases; bases with no gene match: 11. Sample: PBMCs. This chain links TRBV7-9 with TRBJ2-4; 7 positions agree with TRBD1. This receptor was obtained from a woman between 50 and 59 years old in good health and CMV-seronegative. Here the CDR3 reads CASSFSGTDLLAKNIQYF. The CDR3 bases are TGTGCCAGCAGCTTTTCCGGGACAGACCTTCTAGCCAAAAACATTCAGTACTTC.